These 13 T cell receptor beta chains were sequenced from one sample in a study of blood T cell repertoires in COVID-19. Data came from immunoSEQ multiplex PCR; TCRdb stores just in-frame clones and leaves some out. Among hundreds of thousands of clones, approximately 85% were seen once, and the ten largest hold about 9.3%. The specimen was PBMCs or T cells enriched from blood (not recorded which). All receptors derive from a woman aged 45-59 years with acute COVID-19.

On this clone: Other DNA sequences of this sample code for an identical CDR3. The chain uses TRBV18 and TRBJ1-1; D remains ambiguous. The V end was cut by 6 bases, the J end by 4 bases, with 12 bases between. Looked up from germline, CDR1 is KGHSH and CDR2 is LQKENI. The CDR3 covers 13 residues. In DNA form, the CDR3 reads TGTGCCAGCTCCCCCGCGCGGGGCACTGAAGCTTTCTTT. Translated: CASSPARGTEAFF.

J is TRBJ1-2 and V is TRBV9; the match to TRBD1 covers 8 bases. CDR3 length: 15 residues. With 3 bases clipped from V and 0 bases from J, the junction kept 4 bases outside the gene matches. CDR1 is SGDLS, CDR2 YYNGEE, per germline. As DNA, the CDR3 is TGTGCCAGCAGCGGGGACAGGAGAGCTAACTATGGCTACACCTTC. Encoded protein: CASSGDRRANYGYTF.

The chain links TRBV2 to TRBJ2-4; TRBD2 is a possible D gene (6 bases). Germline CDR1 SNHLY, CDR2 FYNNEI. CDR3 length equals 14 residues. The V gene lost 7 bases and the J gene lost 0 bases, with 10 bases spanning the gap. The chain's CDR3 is CASKGGSAKNIQYF. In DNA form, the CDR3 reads TGTGCCAGCAAGGGAGGATCAGCCAAAAACATTCAGTACTTC.

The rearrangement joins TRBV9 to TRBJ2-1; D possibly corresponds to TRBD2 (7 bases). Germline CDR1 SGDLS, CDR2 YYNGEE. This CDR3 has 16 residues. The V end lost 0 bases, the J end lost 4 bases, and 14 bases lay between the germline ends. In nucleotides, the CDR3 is TGTGCCAGCAGCGTAGCTGGGGGGGCGGGTTACAATGAGCAGTTCTTC. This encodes CASSVAGGAGYNEQFF.

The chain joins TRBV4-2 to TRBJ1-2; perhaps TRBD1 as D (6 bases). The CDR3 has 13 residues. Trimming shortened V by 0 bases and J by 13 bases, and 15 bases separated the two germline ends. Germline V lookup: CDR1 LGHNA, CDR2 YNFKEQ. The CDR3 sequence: CASSQDRGTRGTF. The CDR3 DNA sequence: TGTGCCAGCAGCCAAGATAGGGGGACACGAGGCACCTTC.

For the CDR3, the DNA is TGCGCCAGCAGCTTGGTTGGCGGGGGGGCCGGGAATGAGCAGTTCTTC. Its translation: CASSLVGGGAGNEQFF. The gene calls are TRBV5-1 and TRBJ2-1; 9 nucleotides match TRBD2. Losses at the gene ends were 0 bases for V and 7 bases for J; bases not matched to a gene: 8. The CDR3 runs to 16 residues. Germline V CDR1 and CDR2: SGHRS, YFSETQ.

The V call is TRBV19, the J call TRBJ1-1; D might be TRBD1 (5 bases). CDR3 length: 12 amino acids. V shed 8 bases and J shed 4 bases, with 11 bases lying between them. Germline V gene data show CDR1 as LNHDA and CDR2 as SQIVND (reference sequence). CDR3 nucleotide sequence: TGTGCCAGTCGCGACAGAATCACTGAAGCTTTCTTT. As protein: CASRDRITEAFF.

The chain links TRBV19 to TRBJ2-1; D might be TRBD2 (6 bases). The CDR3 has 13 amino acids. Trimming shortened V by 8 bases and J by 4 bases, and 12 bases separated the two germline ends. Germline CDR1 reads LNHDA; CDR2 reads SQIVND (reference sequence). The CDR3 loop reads CASLGTFYNEQFF. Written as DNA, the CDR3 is TGTGCCAGTCTGGGGACTTTTTACAATGAGCAGTTCTTC.

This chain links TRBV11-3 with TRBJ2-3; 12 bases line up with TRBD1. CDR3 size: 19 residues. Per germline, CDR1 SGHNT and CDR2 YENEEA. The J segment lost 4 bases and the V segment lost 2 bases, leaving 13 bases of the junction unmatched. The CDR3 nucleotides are TGTGCCAGCAGCTTACAATCTACCGGGACAGGGGGCGCATCAGATACGCAGTATTTT. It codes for CASSLQSTGTGGASDTQYF.

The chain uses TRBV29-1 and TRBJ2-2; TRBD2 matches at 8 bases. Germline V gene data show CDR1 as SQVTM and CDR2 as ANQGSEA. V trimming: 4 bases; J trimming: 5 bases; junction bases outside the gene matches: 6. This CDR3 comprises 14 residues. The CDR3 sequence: CSVASAGVTGELFF. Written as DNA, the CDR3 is TGCAGCGTTGCCTCAGCGGGGGTGACCGGGGAGCTGTTTTTT.

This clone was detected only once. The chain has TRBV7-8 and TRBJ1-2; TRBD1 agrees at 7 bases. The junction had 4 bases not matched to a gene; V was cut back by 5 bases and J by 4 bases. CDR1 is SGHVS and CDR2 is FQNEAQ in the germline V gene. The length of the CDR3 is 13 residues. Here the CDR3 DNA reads TGTGCCAGCAGCCCGGGACAGACCTATGGCTACACCTTC. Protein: CASSPGQTYGYTF.

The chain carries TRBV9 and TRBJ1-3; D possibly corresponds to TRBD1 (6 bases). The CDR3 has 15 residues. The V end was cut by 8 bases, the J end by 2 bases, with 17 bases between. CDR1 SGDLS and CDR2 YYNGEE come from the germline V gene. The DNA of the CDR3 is TGTGCCAGTGGGGCCAGAGGGGGAGCTGGAAACACCATATATTTT. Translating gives CASGARGGAGNTIYF.

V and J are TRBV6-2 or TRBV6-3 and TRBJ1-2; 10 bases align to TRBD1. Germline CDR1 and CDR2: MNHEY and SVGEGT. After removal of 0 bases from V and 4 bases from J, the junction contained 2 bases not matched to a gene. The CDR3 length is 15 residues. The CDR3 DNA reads TGTGCCAGCAGTTACTCGACAGGGGGCGGCTATGGCTACACCTTC. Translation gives CASSYSTGGGYGYTF.